Listed below are T cell receptor beta chains from one sample, sequenced in a study of CD8 T cells in ankylosing spondylitis. A single record per CDR3 protein comes from TCRdb applying MiXCR to the 5' RACE reads. The table has under 400,000 distinct CDR3 sequences, around 10% seen once; the top ten hold roughly 9%. Sequenced input: blood, either unsorted or a sorted T cell fraction (not recorded which). The receptors were sampled from a female donor with ankylosing spondylitis or in good health (not recorded which). Both conserved end residues are part of each CDR3. D genes are given only for firm matches.

TRBD2 | TRBV20-1 | CSRASGGLDTQYF
- | TRBV5-1 | CASSLSDWTSYEQYF
- | TRBV6-2/TRBV6-3 | CASSSATMVSGNTIYF
TRBD2 | TRBV6-2/TRBV6-3 | CASRPQPGLARGGEQFF
TRBD1 | TRBV2 | CANMDRDNGYTF
- | TRBV12-3/TRBV12-4 | CASSFQQALDYEQYF
- | TRBV5-6 | CASSFPSSGRYTF
- | TRBV4-1 | CASSQDSGGDSNQPQHF
- | TRBV14 | CASSEGIYNEQFF
- | TRBV10-3 | CAISESWQGQYNEQFF
- | TRBV20-1 | CSGEGEPSNEKLFF
- | TRBV12-3/TRBV12-4 | CASSSRQASAEQYF
TRBD1 | TRBV29-1 | CSVEPTGGEKLFF
- | TRBV29-1 | CSAGWQNTEAFF
- | TRBV9 | CASSVSMNTEAFF
TRBD1 | TRBV5-1 | CASSWDRTSTDTQYF
TRBD2 | TRBV10-3 | CAISEREGGSNEQFF
TRBD2 | TRBV5-1 | CASSLTTSGREETQYF
- | TRBV5-1 | CASSLDPVANEKLFF
TRBD2 | TRBV6-1 | CVTLAGAVHTQYF
- | TRBV5-6 | CASILLRRGPAYNEQFF
- | TRBV12-3/TRBV12-4 | CASSLGYTIYF
- | TRBV28 | CASSFVGGGYGYTF
TRBD1 | TRBV10-3 | CAIRGTGGITDTQYF
- | TRBV20-1 | CSSKTRIRNQPQHF
TRBD2 | TRBV10-2 | CASSDIGRTYNEQFF
TRBD2 | TRBV27 | CASSPGRAGRWHEQYF
- | TRBV20-1 | CSAAQGTDTQYF
TRBD2 | TRBV9 | CASSVGSGGPTDTQYF
- | TRBV24-1 | CATSDLNGIVAGELFF
- | TRBV10-3 | CAISESAQNIQYF
- | TRBV5-1 | CASSLLQEGTGELFF
- | TRBV7-6 | CASSVELGMNTEAFF
TRBD2 | TRBV28 | CAHQAGDQETQYF
TRBD1 | TRBV27 | CASSGGNPGGDGYTF
- | TRBV20-1 | CSARERLSYNEQFF
TRBD2 | TRBV4-1 | CASSQGGGLAVRDEQFF
- | TRBV12-3/TRBV12-4 | CASRRGTQETQYF
TRBD1 | TRBV20-1 | CSARPGQGDQPQHF
TRBD1 | TRBV5-1 | CASSLTRGLDEQFF
TRBD1 | TRBV7-2 | CASSPQGARTEAFF
- | TRBV5-1 | CASSLARQGSTDTQYF
- | TRBV29-1 | CSVEGRASTTEQFF
- | TRBV7-2 | CASRTGATTDTQYF
TRBD2 | TRBV20-1 | CSAASGSRNEQFF
- | TRBV30 | CAWSASFRRFF
TRBD2 | TRBV20-1 | CSASLSGLAGPGELFF
- | TRBV4-2 | CASSQDHPSNQPQHF
TRBD1 | TRBV28 | CASSKQGATGELFF
- | TRBV27 | CASAVGSSYNEQFF
- | TRBV5-1 | CASSAPDSDYNEQFF